A single T cell receptor beta chain is shown here with its context. This sample stems from a study of cytomegalovirus exposure and HLA in healthy donors. Amplification used 60 Vbeta primers and 13 Jbeta primers. The table came from immunoSEQ multiplex PCR; TCRdb's copy has only in-frame clones and leaves some out. The sample totals roughly 34,000 clones. The CDR3 runs 14 residues. Germline V gives CDR1 LGHNA, CDR2 YNFKEQ. V lost 4 bases and J lost 2; bases outside the gene matches: 5. This receptor was identified in a middle-aged man in good health and CMV-seronegative. Sequenced: PBMCs. The chain recombines TRBV4-2 with TRBJ2-7; 7 positions match TRBD2. The chain's CDR3 is CASSPRDYAYEQYF. The CDR3 region has the DNA TGTGCCAGCAGCCCACGGGACTATGCCTACGAGCAGTACTTC.